Presented here are 30 T cell receptor beta chains from one specimen sequenced in a study of T cell responses to AZD1222 COVID-19 vaccine. TCRdb keeps only in-frame clones here, not all; method: immunoSEQ multiplex PCR. The sample records 150,000 to 200,000 clones, roughly 89% being singletons. Here the sequenced sample was peripheral blood, taken 28 days after the second AZD1222 dose. The source is an adult who received the AZD1222 COVID-19 vaccine.

This chain connects TRBV5-8 to TRBJ2-7, with D tentatively TRBD1 or TRBD2 (5 bases each). Germline V gives CDR1 SGHTS, CDR2 YDEGEE. This CDR3 spans 15 amino acids. V shed 2 bases and J shed 3 bases, with 15 bases lying between them. The CDR3 DNA follows: TGTGCCAGCAGCTTCAGGCACTTGGGGGTCTACGAGCAGTACTTC. Amino acid sequence: CASSFRHLGVYEQYF.

V is TRBV19 and J is TRBJ2-5; D might be TRBD1 (5 bases). The length of the CDR3 is 16 residues. Between the trimmed V and J ends, which lost 3 bases and 2 bases, there was a span of 16 bases. Per germline, CDR1 LNHDA and CDR2 SQIVND (reference sequence). The DNA for the CDR3 is TGTGCCAGTAGTATCCCCCACACACAGGTACAAGAGACCCAGTACTTC. Protein product: CASSIPHTQVQETQYF.

The rearrangement uses TRBV10-3 and TRBJ2-7; 10 nucleotides line up with TRBD2. Germline CDR1 and CDR2: ENHRY and SYGVKD. CDR3 length: 13 residues. J lost 4 bases, V lost 11 bases, and 8 bases had no gene match. The CDR3 region is CASQLAGPYEQYF. The CDR3 nucleotides are TGTGCCTCTCAACTAGCGGGGCCTTACGAGCAGTACTTC.

This rearrangement joins TRBV5-1 to TRBJ2-1; 9 bases are a match to TRBD1. This CDR3 is 14 amino acids long. Looked up from germline, CDR1 is SGHRS and CDR2 is YFSETQ. With V trimmed by 5 bases and J by 6 bases, 6 bases remained unmatched. CDR3 sequence reads: CASSPGTGPNEQFF. The CDR3 nucleotides are TGCGCCAGCAGTCCCGGGACAGGGCCCAATGAGCAGTTCTTC.

The V and J genes are TRBV4-2 and TRBJ2-3, with TRBD1 matching 9 bases. Germline V gene data show CDR1 as LGHNA and CDR2 as YNFKEQ. J gave up 4 bases and V 9 bases, and 8 bases lay outside the gene matches. The CDR3 extends over 14 amino acids. CDR3 DNA: TGTGCCAGTCGACAGGGGGGGGCGGCAGATACGCAGTATTTT. This sequence encodes CASRQGGAADTQYF.

The CDR3 nucleotides read TGCGCCAGCAGCCAAGACCCGATGCATCCTACCTACAATGAGCAGTTCTTC. It translates to CASSQDPMHPTYNEQFF. The J gene is TRBJ2-1, the V gene TRBV4-3; no definite D call. This CDR3 has 17 amino acids. Germline CDR1 is LGHNA and CDR2 is YSLEER. V was clipped by 0 bases and J by 2 bases, with 14 bases between them.

The rearrangement uses TRBV29-1 and TRBJ2-4; no reliable D call. V shed 6 bases and J shed 1 base, with 16 bases lying between them. Looked up from germline, CDR1 is SQVTM and CDR2 is ANQGSEA. The length of the CDR3 is 15 residues. CDR3: CSVVTPGDAKNIQYF. CDR3 DNA sequence: TGCAGCGTCGTAACCCCTGGAGATGCCAAAAACATTCAGTACTTC.

This chain connects TRBV4-1 to TRBJ1-2; D might be TRBD1 (5 bases). The CDR3 runs to 15 residues. CDR1 and CDR2 (germline): MGHRA, YSYEKL. V lost 0 bases and J lost 3, with 11 bases in between. CDR3 DNA: TGCGCCAGCAGCCAAGAGGTCCGGGGGGACTATGGCTACACCTTC. Protein sequence: CASSQEVRGDYGYTF.

The chain recombines TRBV6-1 with TRBJ2-7; D remains ambiguous. The germline V gene encodes CDR1 MNHNS and CDR2 SASEGT. This CDR3 comprises 11 residues. Trimming left V 2 bases short and J 3 bases short, with 2 bases between. For the CDR3, the DNA is TGTGCCAGCAGTGAACTCTACGAGCAGTACTTC. Residues: CASSELYEQYF.

The chain recombines TRBV12-3 or TRBV12-4 with TRBJ1-2, with TRBD1 as a possible D gene (6 bases). The CDR3 consists of 13 residues. Trimming removed 5 bases from V and 8 bases from J, with 15 bases in between. The CDR3 protein is CASSTGGQRGYTF. The CDR3 DNA follows: TGTGCCAGCAGTACCGGAGGACAGCGGGGCTACACCTTC.

The chain is built from TRBV9 and TRBJ2-1; no clear D gene. Germline CDR1 is SGDLS and CDR2 is YYNGEE. The length of the CDR3 is 15 residues. The ends were cut back, 0 bases at V and 0 bases at J, with 7 bases in the middle. The DNA of the CDR3 is TGTGCCAGCAGCGTAGCGCAGGCCTCCTACAATGAGCAGTTCTTC. It translates to CASSVAQASYNEQFF. Filled out from reference TRBV9 and TRBJ2-1, the complete variable domain reads DSGVTQTPKHLITATGQRVTLRCSPRSGDLSVYWYQQSLDQGLQFLIQYYNGEERAKGNILERFSAQQFPDLHSELNLSSLELGDSALYFCASSVAQASYNEQFFGPGTRLTVL.

The rearrangement uses TRBV4-1 and TRBJ2-3; TRBD1 or TRBD2 may be the D gene (5 bases each). With 4 bases removed from V and 0 bases from J, the gap between germline ends came to 17 bases. Germline V gives CDR1 MGHRA, CDR2 YSYEKL. The CDR3 spans 17 residues. CDR3 in DNA: TGCGCCAGCAGCCCCGGGGCGCTGGCCTCTAGCACAGATACGCAGTATTTT. Its translation: CASSPGALASSTDTQYF.

The V call is TRBV27, the J call TRBJ2-6, with D possibly called TRBD1 or TRBD2 (5 bases each). The CDR3 has 19 amino acids. Germline CDR1 is MNHEY and CDR2 is SMNVEV (reference sequence). V lost 4 bases, J lost 0 bases, and 19 bases lay in between. As DNA, the CDR3 is TGTGCCAGCAGTTCGCCCTCTCTGGGACGTCCCTCTGGGGCCAACGTCCTGACTTTC. It encodes CASSSPSLGRPSGANVLTF.

The genes are TRBV12-5 and TRBJ1-1; the D is unclear. The CDR3 is made up of 14 amino acids. V was trimmed by 5 bases and J by 6 bases, leaving 16 bases between them. Germline V gene data show CDR1 as LGHNT and CDR2 as FRNRAP. CDR3 coding DNA: TGTGCTAGTGGTCCGGAGACCCGGGAGTCTGAAGCTTTCTTT. Protein: CASGPETRESEAFF.

The rearrangement links TRBV7-2 to TRBJ2-7; D is undetermined. The germline gives CDR1 SGHTA, CDR2 FQGNSA. V shed 1 base and J shed 2 bases, with 12 bases lying between them. CDR3 length equals 15 residues. CDR3 nucleotide sequence: TGTGCCAGCAGCTTAGGCCCAGGTTCTCCCTACGAGCAGTACTTC. Amino acid sequence: CASSLGPGSPYEQYF.

The table lists this clone with a few counts. DNA of the CDR3: TGTGCCATCAGGGATCAGGGGAACTATGGCTACACCTTC. Its protein product is CAIRDQGNYGYTF. This rearrangement joins TRBV10-3 to TRBJ1-2; perhaps TRBD1 as D (6 bases). CDR3 length: 13 amino acids. Trimming cost V 6 bases and J 2 bases, with 10 bases left between them. CDR1 ENHRY and CDR2 SYGVKD come from the germline V gene.

J is TRBJ2-5 and V is TRBV11-3; D perhaps matches TRBD2 (5 bases). Germline CDR1 and CDR2: SGHNT and YENEEA. This CDR3 is 16 amino acids long. Trimming removed 5 bases at V and 5 bases at J, with 21 bases between. In DNA, the CDR3 is TGTGCCAGCAGCCCTGGGGTGGGAGTGGCGTGGGAGACCCAGTACTTC. It yields the protein CASSPGVGVAWETQYF.

The J gene is TRBJ2-1, the V gene TRBV3-1 (or the pseudogene TRBV3-2); D uncertain. The CDR3 runs to 16 residues. CDR1 is LGHDT, CDR2 YNNKEL, per germline (reference sequence). Trimming removed 4 bases from V and 10 bases from J, with 23 bases in between. CDR3 sequence (DNA): TGTGCCAGCAGCCCCCACCAAGGTACCCCGCCATGGGAGCAGTTCTTC. Its translation: CASSPHQGTPPWEQFF.

V gene TRBV9 combines with J gene TRBJ1-1, with 7 bases fitting TRBD1. Germline V gives CDR1 SGDLS, CDR2 YYNGEE. V gave up 4 bases and J gave up 2 bases; unmatched junction bases: 8. The CDR3 loop spans 15 amino acids. CDR3 DNA sequence: TGTGCCAGCAGCCCCACAGACAGGGCTAACACTGAAGCTTTCTTT. As protein: CASSPTDRANTEAFF.

The chain couples TRBV30 to TRBJ1-2, with D possibly being TRBD1 (6 bases). This CDR3 is 12 amino acids long. CDR1 and CDR2 (germline): GTSNPN, SVGIG (reference sequence). V gave up 5 bases and J gave up 4 bases, with 11 bases separating them. In DNA form, the CDR3 reads TGTGCCTGGTCGCGGGACACCTATGGCTACACCTTC. Its translation: CAWSRDTYGYTF.

A remark on this clone: A read error may account for a junction end that differs from germline. The V call is TRBV11-2, the J call TRBJ1-2; D is perhaps TRBD1 (5 bases). CDR1 SGHAT and CDR2 FQNNGV come from the germline V gene. The CDR3 runs to 12 residues. The CDR3 DNA sequence: TGTGCCAGCAGCTTAAACGTTTTCCTCAGGGTTTTC. Translation gives CASSLNVFLRVF.

The chain links TRBV19 to TRBJ1-6; D gene unclear. This CDR3 contains 15 residues. Per germline, CDR1 LNHDA and CDR2 SQIVND (reference sequence). Trimming stripped 7 bases from V and 6 bases from J, with 16 bases between. Here the CDR3 DNA reads TGTGCCAGTACCAATGGGGTGGGAGGTAATTCACCCCTCCACTTT. Translation gives CASTNGVGGNSPLHF.

The chain uses TRBV6-1 and TRBJ1-2; D perhaps matches TRBD1 (5 bases). Germline CDR1 is MNHNS and CDR2 is SASEGT. This CDR3 has 16 residues. With 4 bases removed from V and 2 bases from J, the gap between germline ends came to 17 bases. The CDR3 DNA sequence: TGTGCCAGCAGTGTGGTCCCCGACAGAGTGAACTATGGCTACACCTTC. It encodes CASSVVPDRVNYGYTF.

The CDR3 spells CASSPGAGVYEQYF. The CDR3 DNA is TGTGCCAGCTCACCCGGGGCGGGGGTCTACGAGCAGTACTTC. The rearrangement uses TRBV18 and TRBJ2-7, with 7 bases matching TRBD2. Germline-derived CDR1 and CDR2 are KGHSH and LQKENI. The J segment lost 3 bases and the V segment lost 3 bases, leaving 5 bases of the junction unmatched. The CDR3 runs 14 residues.

The chain combines TRBV5-8 with TRBJ2-5; 7 nucleotides line up with TRBD1. This CDR3 is 13 amino acids long. V trimming: 2 bases; J trimming: 4 bases; junction bases outside the gene matches: 2. CDR1 SGHTS and CDR2 YDEGEE come from the germline V gene. The CDR3 is CASSLRTGETQYF. The CDR3 DNA reads as TGTGCCAGCAGCTTACGGACAGGAGAGACCCAGTACTTC.

This sequence joins TRBV30 and TRBJ1-5; D might be TRBD1 (6 bases). There are 13 residues in the CDR3. V was cut by 2 bases and J by 7 bases, with 12 bases left in between. Germline CDR1 reads GTSNPN; CDR2 reads SVGIG (reference sequence). The CDR3 spells CAWSRGSRQPQHF. The DNA of the CDR3 is TGTGCCTGGAGTAGGGGGAGTCGGCAGCCCCAGCATTTT. The variable domain in full, completed from reference TRBV30 and TRBJ1-5, reads SQTIHQWPATLVQPVGSPLSLECTVEGTSNPNLYWYRQAAGRGLQLLFYSVGIGQISSEVPQNLSASRPQDRQFILSSKKLLLSDSGFYLCAWSRGSRQPQHFGDGTRLSIL.

The V call is TRBV7-8, the J call TRBJ1-6; tentatively, D is TRBD1 (6 bases). In germline, CDR1 is SGHVS, CDR2 FQNEAQ. The length of the CDR3 is 16 residues. V lost 5 bases to trimming and J lost 0 bases, with 11 bases between them. The CDR3 region has the DNA TGTGCCAGCAGCCACAGACAGGTCTCCTATAATTCACCCCTCCACTTT. As protein: CASSHRQVSYNSPLHF.

This chain uses TRBV18 with TRBJ1-4; D remains ambiguous. With 1 base removed from V and 3 bases from J, the gap between germline ends came to 9 bases. Per the germline V gene, CDR1 is KGHSH and CDR2 is LQKENI. This CDR3 comprises 15 residues. Written as DNA, the CDR3 is TGTGCCAGCTCACCACAAGGGATCCCTAATGAAAAACTGTTTTTT. Protein product: CASSPQGIPNEKLFF.

This chain connects TRBV14 to TRBJ2-7; D is unclear. The length of the CDR3 is 13 residues. Germline lookup yields CDR1 SGHDN and CDR2 FVKESK. Trimming stripped 4 bases from V and 4 bases from J, with 11 bases between. Here the CDR3 DNA reads TGTGCCAGCAGCCCATGGAATGGTTACGAGCAGTACTTC. This translates into CASSPWNGYEQYF.

V usage is TRBV25-1 and J usage is TRBJ1-1; D is undetermined. Germline V gene sequence: CDR1 MGHDK, CDR2 SYGVNS. The CDR3 totals 11 residues. The germline V and J ends were trimmed by 8 bases and 4 bases, with 8 bases remaining between them. The CDR3 DNA reads as TGTGCCAGCTACTGGGGCACTGAAGCTTTCTTT. Translated, it gives CASYWGTEAFF.